This TCR beta chain was retrieved from a study of CD8+ T cells in alopecia areata. General study points: The study found tofacitinib significantly decreased scalp clonality and expanded CD8+ clones among the top 100. In scalp and blood during tofacitinib, many expanded lesional clones persisted.

Germline V CDR1 and CDR2: MGHDK, SYGVNS. The CDR3 has 10 amino acids. The sample's treatment: oral pan-JAK inhibitor, 5-10 mg twice daily. This clone was picked up a small number of times. Antigen: not known. The junction differs from germline at one of its ends, possibly a read error. Extracted RNA was reverse transcribed, and the resulting cDNA served as sequencing template. Clones were read by immunoSEQ multiplex PCR, and TCRdb kept only the in-frame ones, dropping some. The sample includes under 350,000 clones, roughly 64% of them seen just once. V usage is TRBV25-1 and J usage is TRBJ1-4; the match to TRBD1 covers 9 bases. The clonotype comes from a human donor with alopecia areata. Here the sequenced sample was CD4+ T cells sorted from blood, taken at week 24, from a patient treated with tofacitinib. Written as DNA, the CDR3 is TGTGCCAGCAGTGAGACAGGGGGAGCTTTT. Translating it yields CASSETGGAF.